This T cell receptor beta chain is drawn from a study of blood T cells in healthy people across ages. Overall study context: There was about one barcoded beta molecule captured by template switching per two T cells.

With a J-beta primer mix and a sample-barcoded 5' primer, a second PCR ran roughly 6 to 11 cycles. Every cDNA was tagged by a template-switch adaptor with 12 random nucleotides. TCRdb recomputed calls from the 5' RACE reads with MiXCR, one row per CDR3 protein. The data show about 570,000 distinct CDR3 sequences, with 25% to 30% seen just once and roughly 18% held by the top ten. The V end lost 3 bases, the J end lost 1 base, and 11 bases lay between the germline ends. CDR1 is DFQATT and CDR2 is SNEGSKA in the germline V gene (reference sequence). The length of the CDR3 is 14 residues. General study results and limits: Age showed a roughly linear inverse relationship with TCR beta diversity per million T cells. Long-lived donors had more naive CD4+ cells and higher diversity than aged donors.

For this clonotype: Its antigen is not identified.

J is TRBJ2-3 and V is TRBV20-1; D perhaps matches TRBD2 (5 bases). Sequencing input: blood. The clonotype originates from a woman in her seventies in good health. The CDR3 DNA follows: TGCAGTGCTAGCAGGAGGTCGGGCACAGATACGCAGTATTTT. This translates into CSASRRSGTDTQYF.